What follows describes a single TCR beta chain. Its antigen has not been determined. This record belongs to a study of monozygotic twins with inflammatory bowel disease (dated by TCRdb to the late 2010s). Some background on the complete study: A total of some 28 monozygotic twin pairs were included in the full study, comprising nine German pairs (four IBD-concordant, five IBD-discordant) and 19 IBD-discordant Danish pairs. Within discordant pairs, disease-associated traits were sought mainly by comparing IBD patients with their genetically identical healthy co-twins. Each individual had, on average, about 151 000 unique TCRalpha sequences and 181 000 unique TCRbeta sequences available for analysis. On the study overall, not on this receptor specifically: The analysis was unable to tell apart different T cell subtypes. The results gave no support for a single strong signal or clonotype linked to IBD. Background noise and inter-individual variability may have been introduced into the repertoires by the differing immunosuppressive treatments among patients. Fewer clonotypes were shared with other individuals by IBD patients than by healthy twins, most markedly in patients showing signs of disease activity. A decrease in TCRbeta repertoire diversity, as measured by inverse Simpson index, was observed in IBD patients compared with their healthy co-twins. No difference in repertoire similarity was observed between concordant and discordant twins, possibly owing to limited statistical power.

The receptor library was made with 5' RACE. The input for every TCR library was 3,500 to 4,000 ng of total RNA. For each sample, cDNA synthesis was carried out in eight separate reactions using SMARTScribe reverse transcriptase. During cDNA synthesis, template switching introduced unique molecular identifiers that contained a 6-nucleotide sample barcode. Two nested PCRs of about 15 and 9 cycles amplified the TCRalpha and TCRbeta cDNA, and bead purification followed each PCR. Before amplification, the cDNA was treated with uracil DNA-glycosylase and purified using the QIAquick PCR purification kit. The second PCR added Illumina TruSeq-compatible adapters along with sample-specific barcodes. TapeStation and Qubit were used to check library quality and concentration, and 5 to 6.5 ng of each library went into the pool. Pooled libraries were sequenced on an Illumina HiSeq2500 single-index Rapid Run with 2 x 100 bp reads and custom sequencing primers. The authors' pipeline ran thus. MiGEC version 1.2.6 was used for UMI-based consensus assembly, which corrected PCR and sequencing errors. MiXCR version 2.1.1 handled V(D)J alignment, clonotype assembly and CDR3 extraction. To normalise gene usage, clonotype sharing and MAIT/NKT TCR abundance, the top 1000, 10 000 and 20 000 clonotypes in each sample were analysed. Diversity was computed as the inverse Simpson index with the vegan R package after downsampling to 27 000 UMIs. Statistical testing used paired Mann-Whitney U tests on the discordant twin pairs and applied Benjamini-Hochberg correction for multiple testing. One entry per CDR3 protein sequence results from the TCRdb reprocessing of the reads, with DNA left out. TCRdb, rather than the study authors, made the V and J calls. This sample's table has entries for approximately 140,000 distinct CDR3 sequences. Of the sample, around 2.5% is held by the ten largest clones.

CDR1 and CDR2 are read off the germline V gene as SGHRS and YFSETQ. The CDR3 holds 16 amino acids from the cysteine to the phenylalanine. No coding sequence is recorded. From each donor, a roughly 2.7 ml peripheral blood sample was collected into PAXgene tubes and kept at -80 degrees C. Without any T cell sorting, total RNA was extracted from whole blood using the PAXgene blood miRNA kit on an automated QIAcube. Peripheral blood from monozygotic twin pairs who were concordant or discordant for inflammatory bowel disease underwent deep TCRalpha and TCRbeta repertoire profiling using unique molecular barcoding. Smoking habits were recorded for all twin pairs, with individuals classified as current, former or never smokers.

The sample taken for sequencing was blood. Recombination linked TRBV5-1 to TRBJ2-2. The TCR sequence derives from a human donor with ulcerative colitis or Crohn's disease, or a healthy co-twin of an affected twin (not recorded which). The CDR3 in this case is CASSLDPVRGTGELFF.